These 23 T cell receptor beta chains originate from one sample sequenced in a study of healthy donors' naive CD4 and CD8 T cells. TCR libraries were built from approximately 520 ng of total RNA by linear amplification. MiXCR, applied by TCRdb to the reads, yields one record per CDR3 protein. In the table there are about 200,000 distinct CDR3 sequences, about 70% of which are singletons. Material for sequencing was naive CD4+ and CD8+ T cells sorted from blood, pooled from several donors. The receptor set was obtained from a pool of human donors in good health; the sample pools cells from several healthy donors.

In this sample, this clonotype turned up a few times. V gene TRBV5-1 combines with J gene TRBJ1-1; a weak D match, TRBD1 (6 bases). V gave up 3 bases and J gave up 3 bases, with 15 bases separating them. Germline loops: CDR1 SGHRS, CDR2 YFSETQ. The CDR3 loop spans 15 amino acids. The CDR3: CASSSPGGRDTEAFF. The CDR3 region has the DNA TGCGCCAGCAGCTCTCCCGGGGGCAGGGACACTGAAGCTTTCTTT.

The J gene is TRBJ1-1, the V gene TRBV29-1; perhaps TRBD1 as D (6 bases). The CDR3 totals 11 residues. In germline, CDR1 is SQVTM, CDR2 ANQGSEA. V shed 5 bases and J shed 4 bases, with 8 bases lying between them. The DNA for the CDR3 is TGCAGCGTTCTAGGGGGCACTGAAGCTTTCTTT. This translates into CSVLGGTEAFF.

The CDR3 sequence is CAIGTSGGRQETQYF. CDR3 sequence (DNA): TGTGCCATCGGGACTAGCGGGGGCAGACAAGAGACCCAGTACTTC. The V call is TRBV10-3, the J call TRBJ2-5; 14 bases agree with TRBD2. The germline V gene encodes CDR1 ENHRY and CDR2 SYGVKD. The CDR3 is made up of 15 amino acids. The ends lost 8 bases at V and 2 bases at J; junction bases unmatched: 4.

This clonotype has just one count. V is TRBV6-6 and J is TRBJ2-7; D possibly corresponds to TRBD2 (6 bases). V was pared by 8 bases and J by 0 bases, with 8 bases between. This CDR3 has 12 amino acids. CDR1 MNHNY and CDR2 SVGAGI come from the germline V gene (reference sequence). DNA for the CDR3: TGTGCCAGCCGACTAGGCTCCTACGAGCAGTACGTC. It translates to CASRLGSYEQYV.

The chain links TRBV5-5 to TRBJ2-7; D remains ambiguous. This CDR3 is built from 14 residues. Germline loops: CDR1 SGHKS, CDR2 YYEKEE (reference sequence). With 6 bases removed from V and 0 bases from J, the gap between germline ends came to 13 bases. CDR3 region: CASTGAYSSYEQYF. CDR3 DNA sequence: TGTGCCAGCACCGGCGCTTACAGCTCCTACGAGCAGTACTTC.

The chain uses TRBV6-6 and TRBJ2-2; TRBD1 matches at 8 bases. The V gene's germline CDR1 is MNHNY and CDR2 SVGAGI (reference sequence). This CDR3 has 17 residues. Trimming removed 2 bases from V and 0 bases from J; junction bases left unmatched: 5. The CDR3 protein is CASSYKGQGANTGELFF. CDR3 coding DNA: TGTGCCAGCAGTTACAAAGGACAGGGCGCGAACACCGGGGAGCTGTTTTTT.

This clonotype was recorded once. The V call is TRBV4-2, the J call TRBJ2-5, with unresolved D. The ends were cut back, 0 bases at V and 5 bases at J, with 4 bases in the middle. Germline assignment: CDR1 LGHNA and CDR2 YNFKEQ. The CDR3 is 12 residues long. Written as DNA, the CDR3 is TGTGCCAGCAGCCAAGACTGGGAGACCCAGTACTTC. Protein: CASSQDWETQYF.

In its sample, this clonotype was seen a few times. The rearrangement links TRBV29-1 to TRBJ2-7, with D maybe TRBD2 (5 bases). Trimming pared 2 bases from V and 11 bases from J, leaving 13 bases between. The CDR3 sequence is 11 residues long. Germline V CDR1 and CDR2: SQVTM, ANQGSEA. The CDR3 coding sequence is TGCAGCGTTGAATCCGACTCGGGGAAGTACTTC. Its protein is CSVESDSGKYF.

The rearrangement uses TRBV6-5 and TRBJ2-2; D gene uncertain. The CDR3 spans 13 residues. V was trimmed by 6 bases and J by 5 bases, leaving 10 bases between them. CDR1 and CDR2 from the germline V gene are MNHEY and SVGAGI. CDR3 residues: CASSPDSTGELFF. The CDR3 bases are TGTGCCAGCAGCCCCGACTCGACCGGGGAGCTGTTTTTT.

This rearrangement joins TRBV24-1 to TRBJ2-3, with a weak D call TRBD1 (6 bases). CDR3 length: 15 amino acids. Germline values: CDR1 KGHDR, CDR2 SFDVKD. Trimming took 4 bases from V and 4 from J, leaving 14 bases between them. The CDR3: CATSEGGNGADTQYF. The CDR3 DNA is TGTGCCACCAGTGAAGGGGGAAATGGGGCAGATACGCAGTATTTT.

The chain carries TRBV20-1 and TRBJ2-6; 7 nucleotides align to TRBD1. Per germline, CDR1 DFQATT and CDR2 SNEGSKA (reference sequence). The CDR3 contains 14 residues. The J segment lost 0 bases and the V segment lost 5 bases, leaving 1 base of the junction unmatched. CDR3 region: CSAGQVSGANVLTF. In DNA, the CDR3 is TGCAGTGCTGGACAGGTCTCTGGGGCCAACGTCCTGACTTTC.

This clonotype showed up just a few times. Mismatch with germline at one junction end may stem from a read error. This chain links TRBV7-8 with TRBJ2-7; D ambiguous. This CDR3 has 12 amino acids. Germline CDR1 and CDR2: SGHVS and FQNEAQ. CDR3 sequence: CASSPHRGEQYF. CDR3 in DNA: TGCGCCAGCAGTCCCCACAGAGGCGAGCAGTACTTC.

This chain links TRBV19 with TRBJ1-4; D is undetermined. Per germline, CDR1 LNHDA and CDR2 SQIVND (reference sequence). Deletions cut 6 bases from V and 0 bases from J, with 11 bases between. CDR3 length: 15 amino acids. The CDR3 sequence is CASRDGVATNEKLFF. CDR3 nucleotide sequence: TGTGCCAGTAGGGACGGAGTTGCAACTAATGAAAAACTGTTTTTT.

The CDR3 bases are TGTGCCACCAGTGACCCTCCGGGGCCCACAGATACGCAGTATTTT. Protein sequence: CATSDPPGPTDTQYF. The chain combines TRBV24-1 with TRBJ2-3; D tentatively fits TRBD1 or TRBD2 (5 bases each). Looked up from germline, CDR1 is KGHDR and CDR2 is SFDVKD. V was cut by 4 bases and J by 2 bases, with 12 bases left in between. The CDR3 runs to 15 residues.

The J gene is TRBJ2-7, the V gene TRBV29-1; D is perhaps TRBD1 (7 bases). Germline CDR1 SQVTM, CDR2 ANQGSEA. The CDR3 extends over 12 amino acids. Trimming took off 1 base at V and 7 bases at J, with 11 bases between the two ends. The CDR3 region has the DNA TGCAGCGTTGAAGCGACAGGGAGGGAGCAGTACTTC. As protein: CSVEATGREQYF.

The CDR3 coding sequence is TGTGCCAGCAGCTCTAGCGGGAAGGGCGAGCAGTACGTC. As protein: CASSSSGKGEQYV. The chain couples TRBV5-4 to TRBJ2-7; 9 nucleotides match TRBD2. The germline gives CDR1 SGHNT, CDR2 YYREEE (reference sequence). The ends lost 3 bases at V and 6 bases at J; junction bases unmatched: 4. CDR3 length: 13 residues.

This chain joins TRBV4-2 and TRBJ2-1; 8 bases are shared with TRBD2. Germline V CDR1 and CDR2: LGHNA, YNFKEQ. Trimming removed 1 base from V and 4 bases from J; junction bases left unmatched: 12. The CDR3 extends over 18 amino acids. CDR3 region: CASSQGHAGGTKYNEQFF. CDR3 nucleotide sequence: TGTGCCAGCAGCCAAGGGCATGCGGGGGGTACTAAATACAATGAGCAGTTCTTC.

The chain has TRBV20-1 and TRBJ2-7; D not certain. Germline V gene lookup returns CDR1 DFQATT and CDR2 SNEGSKA (reference sequence). The CDR3 covers 11 residues. The V and J ends lost 5 bases and 2 bases respectively, with 7 bases between them. CDR3 sequence reads: CSAAGAYEQYF. CDR3 coding DNA: TGCAGTGCTGCAGGAGCCTACGAGCAGTACTTC.

This sequence joins TRBV29-1 and TRBJ2-1; D call uncertain. V lost 4 bases and J 4 bases, leaving 2 bases between the germline ends. The CDR3 spans 10 residues. CDR1 is SQVTM, CDR2 ANQGSEA, per germline. CDR3 in amino acids: CSVAYNEQFF. The CDR3 bases are TGCAGCGTTGCGTACAATGAGCAGTTCTTC.

V is TRBV19 and J is TRBJ1-2; TRBD1 might be the D (6 bases). Looked up from germline, CDR1 is LNHDA and CDR2 is SQIVND (reference sequence). The CDR3 is made up of 12 amino acids. V was clipped by 5 bases and J by 7 bases, with 11 bases between them. CDR3 protein: CASSAGVGGYTF. The DNA for the CDR3 is TGTGCCAGTAGTGCAGGGGTTGGTGGCTACACCTTC.

The chain has TRBV19 and TRBJ2-5; D tentatively fits TRBD1 or TRBD2 (5 bases each). The V and J ends lost 3 bases and 2 bases respectively, with 13 bases between them. In germline, CDR1 is LNHDA, CDR2 SQIVND (reference sequence). The CDR3 has 15 residues. CDR3 amino acids: CASSIFSGPQETQYF. The CDR3 DNA sequence: TGTGCCAGTAGTATCTTTTCGGGACCGCAAGAGACCCAGTACTTC.

As concerns this clonotype: The CDR3 does not close with the conserved phenylalanine or tryptophan, likely indicating a read error. This chain uses TRBV4-2 with TRBJ2-7; the match to TRBD2 covers 14 bases. Germline V gene sequence: CDR1 LGHNA, CDR2 YNFKEQ. This CDR3 has 18 residues. The V segment lost 1 base and the J segment 4 bases; nucleotides outside the gene matches: 9. CDR3 in DNA: TGTGCCAGCAGCCAAGGCGGACTAGCGGGAGGCCTGGGGTACGAGCAGTACCTC. Amino acids: CASSQGGLAGGLGYEQYL.

V usage is TRBV6-6 and J usage is TRBJ2-7, with 7 bases identical to TRBD1. The CDR3 consists of 16 residues. The trim removed 0 bases at V and 9 bases at J, leaving 14 bases unmatched. The germline V gene encodes CDR1 MNHNY and CDR2 SVGAGI (reference sequence). CDR3 loop: CASSYSKQGEHRVQYF. The CDR3, as DNA: TGTGCCAGCAGTTACTCAAAGCAGGGGGAGCATAGAGTGCAGTACTTC.